The entry below gives a single T cell receptor (beta chain) sequence along with its context. The data were taken from a study of control samples from healthy donors and cancer patients. Sequencing was performed with immunoSEQ multiplex PCR; in TCRdb, only in-frame clones are kept and a portion is missing. This sample has around 140,000 clones; approximately 93% occur once, and the top ten carry roughly 6.2%. Trimming removed 8 bases at V and 4 bases at J, with 14 bases between. The CDR3 loop spans 13 amino acids. CDR1 and CDR2 (germline): SGHAT, FQNNGV. The receptor comes from a man in his late teens or twenties in good health. Sequencing was performed on blood. This chain connects TRBV11-2 to TRBJ1-1; D not certain. CDR3 loop: CASQPGGITEAFF. The CDR3 region has the DNA TGTGCCAGCCAACCCGGCGGGATCACTGAAGCTTTCTTT.